A selection of T cell receptor beta chains follows, all from one sample in a study of blood T cells in healthy people across ages. TCRdb re-analysed the 5' RACE reads in MiXCR, keeping a single row per CDR3 protein. The sample has hundreds of thousands of distinct CDR3 sequences; about 61% are singletons. Sequenced input: blood. These receptors were collected from a man aged 35-49 years in good health. CDR3s include the opening cysteine and the closing phenylalanine or tryptophan. The D gene is left open where the match is weak. A clone size is listed for some rows: how often the clone was seen (once, few, many), or a class if it is expanded.

TRBJ2-1,TRBV20-1,TRBD2,NA,CSALKGLAGGSYNEQFF,TGCAGTGCTTTGAAGGGACTAGCGGGAGGGTCCTACAATGAGCAGTTCTTC
TRBJ2-5,TRBV29-1,TRBD2,NA,CSAGGRGGETQYF,TGCAGCGCCGGGGGACGGGGAGGGGAGACCCAGTACTTC
TRBJ1-3,TRBV7-2,TRBD1,NA,CASSMGQGGGNTIYF,TGTGCCAGCAGCATGGGACAGGGGGGTGGAAACACCATATATTTT
TRBJ2-7,TRBV6-1,NA,NA,CASTDKSSYEQYF,TGTGCCAGCACAGACAAAAGCTCCTACGAGCAGTACTTC
TRBJ2-5,TRBV20-1,NA,few,CSAKSSWGAQETQYF,TGCAGTGCTAAGTCGTCGTGGGGGGCCCAAGAGACCCAGTACTTC
TRBJ2-7,TRBV15,TRBD2,NA,CATSRGGGSMNEQYF,TGTGCCACCAGCAGAGGGGGCGGGAGCATGAACGAGCAGTACTTC
TRBJ2-3,TRBV6-5,TRBD2,few,CASSLAGVGTDTQYF,TGTGCTAGCAGTCTAGCGGGAGTGGGCACAGATACGCAGTATTTT
TRBJ2-7,TRBV24-1,NA,NA,CATSVPGAYEQYF,NA
TRBJ2-7,TRBV18,NA,NA,CASSPPAQGTYEQYF,TGTGCCAGCTCACCACCGGCCCAGGGGACCTACGAGCAGTACTTC
TRBJ1-4,TRBV2,TRBD1,NA,CASSAAYRGRDEKLFF,TGTGCCAGCAGTGCAGCCTACAGGGGAAGAGATGAAAAACTGTTTTTT
TRBJ1-4,TRBV4-3,NA,NA,CASSRETGHNEKLFF,TGCGCCAGCAGCCGTGAAACGGGACACAATGAAAAACTGTTTTTT
TRBJ2-2,TRBV6-2/TRBV6-3,TRBD2,many,CASTHSGRAVSGELFF,TGTGCCAGCACTCATAGCGGGAGGGCAGTCTCCGGGGAGCTGTTTTTT
TRBJ2-1,TRBV13,TRBD1,few,CASSLKLRDRSSYNEQFF,TGTGCCAGCAGCTTAAAGCTCCGGGACAGGAGTTCCTACAATGAGCAGTTCTTC
TRBJ1-4,TRBV9,TRBD1,NA,CASSGQGTRNEKLFF,TGTGCCAGCAGCGGACAGGGCACTAGGAATGAAAAACTGTTTTTT
TRBJ2-5,TRBV20-1,NA,NA,CSASYEVGTQYF,TGCAGTGCTAGCTACGAGGTGGGGACCCAGTACTTC
TRBJ2-1,TRBV20-1,NA,NA,CSARGTAASSYNEQFF,TGCAGTGCTAGAGGGACGGCTGCAAGCTCCTACAATGAGCAGTTCTTC
TRBJ2-2,TRBV24-1,NA,NA,CATSGGSGASVTGELFF,TGTGCCACCAGTGGGGGGTCCGGGGCCAGCGTCACCGGGGAGCTGTTTTTT
TRBJ2-3,TRBV5-1,TRBD2,few,CASSQGLAGEDTQYF,TGCGCCAGCAGCCAGGGACTAGCGGGAGAAGATACGCAGTATTTT
TRBJ2-7,TRBV7-2,NA,NA,CASSFRGPDYEQYF,TGTGCCAGCAGCTTCCGCGGACCTGACTACGAGCAGTACTTC
TRBJ2-7,TRBV21-1,NA,NA,CAGSNNQSQGAGYEQYF,TGTGCCGGCAGCAATAATCAGTCCCAGGGGGCCGGTTACGAGCAGTACTTC
TRBJ2-2,TRBV7-2,NA,NA,CASSLGPAGLPTGELFF,TGTGCCAGCAGCTTGGGCCCCGCAGGCCTACCCACCGGGGAGCTGTTTTTT